This T cell receptor beta chain emerged from a study of T cells in Graves' hyperthyroidism and ophthalmopathy. Study-level background: Once the initial diagnosis was made, peripheral blood was obtained before any treatment. Overall study findings and caveats: Ophthalmopathy was distinguished from stable hyperthyroidism by 13 V-J signatures.

The CDR3 regions of TCR beta were amplified from RNA transcripts. First-round RT-PCR with HTBI primers amplified the TCR CDR3 region. TCRdb re-analysed the multiplex PCR reads in MiXCR, keeping a single row per CDR3 protein. The sample shows approximately 320,000 distinct CDR3 sequences, approximately 16% of them seen only once. The hyperthyroidism patients had all been newly diagnosed, and their disease duration was under 2 months. Their ages ranged from 18 to 65 years. Turning to this clonotype: What it binds is unknown.

Sequenced input: blood. This clonotype originated in a young man with Graves' hyperthyroidism.

CDR3 loop: CASSGYRYTGELFF. The CDR3 DNA sequence: TGTGCCAGTAGTGGTTACAGGTACACCGGGGAGCTGTTTTTT. V gene TRBV19 combines with J gene TRBJ2-2; D is possibly TRBD1 (5 bases). The V gene lost 5 bases and the J gene lost 3 bases, with 10 bases spanning the gap. The CDR3 is made up of 14 amino acids. The germline V gene encodes CDR1 LNHDA and CDR2 SQIVND (reference sequence).